The 29 T cell receptor beta chains given below trace back to one sample, sequenced in a study of T cell repertoires in cytomegalovirus infection. TCRdb reanalysed the reads using MiXCR and keeps one entry per CDR3 protein. The table records around 550,000 distinct CDR3 sequences, roughly 29% of them present only once. Sequencing was done on a sample of PBMCs. The receptors were sampled from a human donor in good health (CMV status not recorded). Some clones in this sample may be carry-over from other donors' samples.

The chain couples TRBV7-3 to TRBJ1-1; D uncertain. The CDR3 extends over 10 amino acids. With 10 bases removed from V and 5 bases from J, the gap between germline ends came to 8 bases. Germline V CDR1 and CDR2: SGHTA, FQGTGA. DNA of the CDR3: TGTGCCACCGAAGAGACTGAAGCTTTCTTT. This codes for CATEETEAFF.

The rearrangement uses TRBV4-1 and TRBJ2-1; D is perhaps TRBD1 or TRBD2 (5 bases each). CDR3 length: 15 residues. Germline loops: CDR1 MGHRA, CDR2 YSYEKL. Trimming shortened V by 3 bases and J by 6 bases, and 15 bases separated the two germline ends. In DNA, the CDR3 is TGCGCCAGCAGCCAGGGACGACAAGAACCCAATGAGCAGTTCTTC. Translating it yields CASSQGRQEPNEQFF.

CDR3 in DNA: TGTGCCAGTAGTATTCAGAGGGACACTGAAGCTTTCTTT. This encodes CASSIQRDTEAFF. The chain has TRBV19 and TRBJ1-1, with no clear D. The V and J ends lost 3 bases and 3 bases respectively, with 8 bases between them. The germline gives CDR1 LNHDA, CDR2 SQIVND (reference sequence). CDR3 length: 13 residues. The full variable domain, its missing parts supplied by reference TRBV19 and TRBJ1-1, is DGGITQSPKYLFRKEGQNVTLSCEQNLNHDAMYWYRQDPGQGLRLIYYSQIVNDFQKGDIAEGYSVSREKKESFPLTVTSAQKNPTAFYLCASSIQRDTEAFFGQGTRLTVV.

A word on this clonotype: A much larger clone is a single base away; this may be a read error. The genes are TRBV7-4 and TRBJ1-2; D is perhaps TRBD1 (6 bases). V shed 11 bases and J shed 4 bases, with 32 bases lying between them. Germline CDR1 reads SGHVT; CDR2 reads SQSDAQ. The length of the CDR3 is 18 residues. The DNA for the CDR3 is TGTGCCTCCACACAGACAAACGTGGGGCGGACAGTCCGCTATGGCTACACCTTC. It is translated as CASTQTNVGRTVRYGYTF.

This clonotype has more than one count but fewer than ten. The chain couples TRBV6-5 to TRBJ1-1, with a tentative D call TRBD1 (5 bases). Germline V gives CDR1 MNHEY, CDR2 SVGAGI. Between the trimmed V and J ends, which lost 7 bases and 4 bases, there was a span of 13 bases. The CDR3 loop spans 13 amino acids. DNA for the CDR3: TGTGCCAGCATGGGGGTCTTGGTCACTGAAGCTTTCTTT. It specifies CASMGVLVTEAFF.

This clonotype was seen a few times. The chain is built from TRBV6-5 and TRBJ2-1; 14 bases map to TRBD2. CDR1 MNHEY and CDR2 SVGAGI come from the germline V gene. The CDR3 runs 16 residues. With V trimmed by 6 bases and J by 5 bases, 6 bases remained unmatched. The CDR3 DNA follows: TGTGCCAGCAGCCTGGGACTAGCGGGGGCACACAATGAGCAGTTCTTC. This encodes CASSLGLAGAHNEQFF.

The CDR3 bases are TGTGCCAGCAGTCTGGACAGGGCCTTGTTCAATGAGCAGTTCTTC. Translating gives CASSLDRALFNEQFF. V is TRBV12-3 or TRBV12-4 and J is TRBJ2-1; 8 nucleotides line up with TRBD1. With V trimmed by 5 bases and J by 6 bases, 9 bases remained unmatched. This CDR3 region has 15 residues.

This clonotype was recorded at least ten times. The chain couples TRBV7-2 to TRBJ2-2; 7 bases fit TRBD1. There are 14 residues in the CDR3. V was pared by 3 bases and J by 3 bases, with 1 base of the junction left unmatched. Germline-derived CDR1 and CDR2 are SGHTA and FQGNSA. The CDR3: CASSFDRDTGELFF. The CDR3 DNA sequence: TGTGCCAGCAGCTTCGACAGGGACACCGGGGAGCTGTTTTTT.

V is TRBV29-1 and J is TRBJ1-1; TRBD1 might be the D (5 bases). Trimming removed 3 bases at V and 4 bases at J, with 15 bases between. Looked up from germline, CDR1 is SQVTM and CDR2 is ANQGSEA. The CDR3 loop spans 14 amino acids. Written as DNA, the CDR3 is TGCAGCGTTGACAGGGACCCGGGGAGCACTGAAGCTTTCTTT. Its translation: CSVDRDPGSTEAFF.

The chain has TRBV18 and TRBJ1-1; 8 positions agree with TRBD1. The ends lost 6 bases at V and 0 bases at J; junction bases unmatched: 3. This CDR3 spans 14 amino acids. Germline CDR1 reads KGHSH; CDR2 reads LQKENI. CDR3 in amino acids: CASSQGQVNTEAFF. CDR3 nucleotide sequence: TGTGCCAGCTCGCAGGGACAGGTGAACACTGAAGCTTTCTTT.

This clonotype has just a few counts. The gene calls are TRBV6-2 or TRBV6-3 and TRBJ1-2; D is perhaps TRBD1 (5 bases). Germline values: CDR1 MNHEY, CDR2 SVGEGT. This CDR3 has 13 amino acids. V was cut by 1 base and J by 8 bases, with 11 bases left in between. The DNA for the CDR3 is TGTGCCAGCAGTTACTACAGGACTGGGGGCTACACCTTC. Its translation: CASSYYRTGGYTF.

This clonotype was observed a handful of times. The chain carries TRBV7-9 and TRBJ2-5; D unresolved. Trimming cost V 5 bases and J 1 base, with 11 bases left between them. CDR3 length: 14 residues. Germline V CDR1 and CDR2: SEHNR, FQNEAQ (reference sequence). The CDR3 DNA reads TGTGCCAGCAGCCCCCGGATGGGCCAAGAGACCCAGTACTTC. Translating gives CASSPRMGQETQYF.

The genes are TRBV20-1 and TRBJ2-1, with 7 bases that match TRBD2. Germline values: CDR1 DFQATT, CDR2 SNEGSKA (reference sequence). After removal of 3 bases from V and 3 bases from J, the junction contained 5 bases not matched to a gene. CDR3 size: 14 residues. Here the CDR3 reads CSASITSDYNEQFF. DNA for the CDR3: TGCAGTGCTAGTATAACTAGCGACTACAATGAGCAGTTCTTC.

This sequence joins TRBV12-3 or TRBV12-4 and TRBJ2-7; 11 bases are a match to TRBD2. The CDR3 has 15 residues. The trim removed 5 bases at V and 4 bases at J, leaving 7 bases unmatched. CDR3 in amino acids: CASSGGLADLYEQYF. In DNA form, the CDR3 reads TGTGCCAGCAGTGGGGGACTAGCGGATCTATACGAGCAGTACTTC.

The chain combines TRBV6-1 with TRBJ2-5, with D unclear. V was trimmed by 2 bases and J by 6 bases, leaving 13 bases between them. The germline V gene encodes CDR1 MNHNS and CDR2 SASEGT. The CDR3 is made up of 14 amino acids. CDR3 in DNA: TGTGCCAGCAGTGAAAGAGACCTTGCGAAGACCCAGTACTTC. Amino acids: CASSERDLAKTQYF.

The chain uses TRBV6-1 and TRBJ2-1, with D possibly being TRBD2 (5 bases). There are 18 residues in the CDR3. CDR1 is MNHNS and CDR2 is SASEGT in the germline V gene. Between the trimmed V and J ends, which lost 6 bases and 7 bases, there was a span of 28 bases. CDR3 amino acids: CASRPPLGVWDLRNEQFF. DNA of the CDR3: TGTGCCAGCAGGCCACCACTGGGAGTTTGGGATCTGCGGAATGAGCAGTTCTTC.

In this sample, this clonotype turned up a few times. The chain combines TRBV7-9 with TRBJ2-3; D not resolved. Germline V gene data show CDR1 as SEHNR and CDR2 as FQNEAQ (reference sequence). CDR3 size: 14 residues. V lost 5 bases and J 3 bases, leaving 12 bases between the germline ends. The CDR3 sequence is CASSINPRTDTQYF. In DNA, the CDR3 is TGTGCCAGCAGCATCAACCCGCGGACAGATACGCAGTATTTT.

The CDR3 DNA follows: TGTGCCAGCAGCCGTAGCGGGAGGGCCGGCACCGGGGAGCTGTTTTTT. It translates to CASSRSGRAGTGELFF. The gene calls are TRBV6-2 or TRBV6-3 and TRBJ2-2; 11 positions agree with TRBD2. The V segment lost 6 bases and the J segment 4 bases; nucleotides outside the gene matches: 7. Germline loops: CDR1 MNHEY, CDR2 SVGEGT. CDR3 size: 16 residues.

The J gene is TRBJ2-3, the V gene TRBV9; 7 nucleotides agree with TRBD2. Germline-derived CDR1 and CDR2 are SGDLS and YYNGEE. The V gene end was trimmed by 2 bases and the J gene end by 2 bases; junction bases not matched to a gene: 2. The CDR3 length is 14 residues. This CDR3 is CASSVTSATDTQYF. For the CDR3, the DNA is TGTGCCAGCAGCGTCACTAGCGCCACAGATACGCAGTATTTT.

This clonotype was counted a few times. This chain links TRBV6-5 with TRBJ1-1; D call uncertain. The germline V and J ends were trimmed by 0 bases and 4 bases, with 12 bases remaining between them. Germline V gives CDR1 MNHEY, CDR2 SVGAGI. This CDR3 is built from 15 residues. The CDR3 nucleotides read TGTGCCAGCAGTTACTCTAGGGCCAGGCCCACTGAAGCTTTCTTT. Its translation is CASSYSRARPTEAFF.

J is TRBJ2-1 and V is TRBV27; TRBD2 matches 11 bases. CDR1 is MNHEY, CDR2 SMNVEV, per germline (reference sequence). Trimming removed 7 bases from V and 0 bases from J; junction bases left unmatched: 11. This CDR3 spans 18 amino acids. The CDR3 sequence: CASIRMGLAASSYNEQFF. For the CDR3, the DNA is TGTGCCAGCATCCGGATGGGACTAGCGGCAAGCTCCTACAATGAGCAGTTCTTC.

The rearrangement joins TRBV16 to TRBJ1-5; TRBD1 agrees at 9 bases. This CDR3 is 16 amino acids long. The germline V gene encodes CDR1 KGHSY and CDR2 FQNENV. V dropped 4 bases and J dropped 4; count of bases not matched to a gene: 8. This CDR3 is CASSPFGQGTNQPQHF. CDR3 nucleotides: TGTGCCAGCAGCCCGTTCGGACAGGGGACGAATCAGCCCCAGCATTTT.

This clonotype was seen more than once but under ten times. The V gene is TRBV6-5, the J gene TRBJ1-1; the D gene is possibly TRBD1 (5 bases). This CDR3 spans 13 amino acids. Germline V gene lookup returns CDR1 MNHEY and CDR2 SVGAGI. V was cut by 8 bases and J by 1 base, with 11 bases left in between. CDR3 nucleotide sequence: TGTGCCAGCTTCCGGGACCCGAACACTGAAGCTTTCTTT. Translated: CASFRDPNTEAFF.

The genes are TRBV25-1 and TRBJ1-6; D is perhaps TRBD1 (6 bases). V gave up 3 bases and J gave up 10 bases, with 16 bases separating them. The germline gives CDR1 MGHDK, CDR2 SYGVNS. The CDR3 has 15 amino acids. Here the CDR3 reads CASSDDRRWWSPLHF. The DNA of the CDR3 is TGTGCCAGCAGTGACGACAGGAGATGGTGGTCACCCCTCCACTTT.

This clonotype was seen more than once but under ten times. The chain links TRBV7-2 to TRBJ2-1; TRBD2 matches at 7 bases. CDR3 length: 14 residues. With V trimmed by 4 bases and J by 9 bases, 9 bases remained unmatched. Looked up from germline, CDR1 is SGHTA and CDR2 is FQGNSA. Here the CDR3 DNA reads TGTGCCAGCAGCTCCCTAACTAGCGTGGCTGAGCAGTTCTTC. This gives the protein CASSSLTSVAEQFF.

V is TRBV7-6 and J is TRBJ1-5, with a tentative D call TRBD1 (6 bases). The V end lost 11 bases, the J end lost 4 bases, and 15 bases lay between the germline ends. Germline V CDR1 and CDR2: SGHVS, FNYEAQ. The CDR3 has 13 amino acids. The CDR3 region is CASGGLVNQPQHF. CDR3 coding DNA: TGTGCCTCTGGGGGGCTGGTTAATCAGCCCCAGCATTTT.

V is TRBV19 and J is TRBJ2-2; 14 bases are shared with TRBD2. Germline loops: CDR1 LNHDA, CDR2 SQIVND (reference sequence). Unmatched junction bases numbered 7, after V lost 8 bases and J lost 5 bases. The CDR3 runs 16 residues. CDR3 in amino acids: CASSGLAGVGTGELFF. The CDR3 nucleotides are TGTGCCAGTTCGGGACTAGCGGGAGTTGGTACCGGGGAGCTGTTTTTT.

This clonotype was observed a few times. The chain uses TRBV7-4 and TRBJ2-7, with D perhaps TRBD2 (5 bases). CDR3 length: 17 residues. The germline V gene encodes CDR1 SGHVT and CDR2 SQSDAQ. Trimming shortened V by 0 bases and J by 3 bases, and 18 bases separated the two germline ends. The CDR3 DNA is TGTGCCAGCAGCTTAGCGGCCAAGCTGGGAGTAGTCTACGAGCAGTACTTC. Amino acids: CASSLAAKLGVVYEQYF.

This sequence joins TRBV24-1 and TRBJ2-2; 8 bases fit TRBD1. The CDR3 is made up of 15 amino acids. Germline lookup yields CDR1 KGHDR and CDR2 SFDVKD. V lost 4 bases to trimming and J lost 6 bases; unmatched junction nucleotides: 6. In DNA form, the CDR3 reads TGTGCCACCAGTGAAGGACAGGGCCCCGCCGGGGAGCTGTTTTTT. Translation gives CATSEGQGPAGELFF.